The 5 T cell receptor beta chains below come from one sample, sequenced in a study of PD-1 blockade in mismatch repair-deficient tumors. No antigen has been identified for these receptors. Using immunoSEQ multiplex PCR, the repertoire was profiled, and TCRdb retains in-frame clones only, with some absent. The top ten hold roughly 21% of the sample, which has over 9,000 clones, around 87% seen once. Indicated time point: roughly ten-day in vitro stimulation with candidate neoantigen peptide 2. This specimen consisted of cells cultured in vitro, obtained from a patient treated with pembrolizumab. Receptors originate from an adult with mismatch repair-deficient cancer.

Only one count was recorded for this clone. This sequence joins TRBV7-3 and TRBJ2-1; unclear D gene. Germline V lookup: CDR1 SGHTA, CDR2 FQGTGA. The CDR3 has 13 residues. V shed 5 bases and J shed 12 bases, with 17 bases lying between them. Here the CDR3 DNA reads TGTGCCAGCAGCCCTGGACCGAAACAACGGCAGTTCTTC. Its protein is CASSPGPKQRQFF.

This sequence joins TRBV14 and TRBJ2-3, with a weak D call TRBD1 (6 bases). Trimming removed 0 bases at V and 0 bases at J, with 13 bases between. The germline V gene encodes CDR1 SGHDN and CDR2 FVKESK. CDR3 size: 17 residues. This CDR3 reads CASSQDFGQPSTDTQYF. The CDR3 bases are TGTGCCAGCAGCCAAGATTTTGGACAGCCGAGCACAGATACGCAGTATTTT. Complete variable domain (other parts from reference TRBV14 and TRBJ2-3): EAGVTQFPSHSVIEKGQTVTLRCDPISGHDNLYWYRRVMGKEIKFLLHFVKESKQDESGMPNNRFLAERTGGTYSTLKVQPAELEDSGVYFCASSQDFGQPSTDTQYFGPGTRLTVL.

This clone has a handful of counts. V usage is TRBV4-1 and J usage is TRBJ2-3, with D perhaps matching TRBD1 or TRBD2 (7 bases each). Germline CDR1 reads MGHRA; CDR2 reads YSYEKL. V was clipped by 0 bases and J by 4 bases, with 11 bases between them. This CDR3 is built from 15 residues. The CDR3: CASSQEGRGPDTQYF. DNA for the CDR3: TGCGCCAGCAGCCAAGAGGGGAGGGGGCCAGATACGCAGTATTTT.

The chain uses TRBV9 and TRBJ2-2; 9 nucleotides match TRBD2. The CDR3 covers 14 residues. Germline CDR1 is SGDLS and CDR2 is YYNGEE. The J segment lost 7 bases and the V segment lost 5 bases, leaving 6 bases of the junction unmatched. As DNA, the CDR3 is TGTGCCAGCAGACAGACTAGCGGCCTCGGGGAGCTGTTTTTT. This sequence encodes CASRQTSGLGELFF.

J is TRBJ2-4 and V is TRBV30; perhaps TRBD1 as D (8 bases). Germline values: CDR1 GTSNPN, CDR2 SVGIG (reference sequence). Trimming stripped 8 bases from V and 0 bases from J, with 23 bases between. The CDR3 is 17 amino acids. CDR3: CARGDLRGRRAKNIQYF. Written as DNA, the CDR3 is TGTGCCCGGGGGGACCTCAGGGGGCGCCGAGCCAAAAACATTCAGTACTTC.